This is a list of T cell receptor beta chains from one sample in a study of cytomegalovirus exposure and HLA in healthy donors. Some clones are missing from TCRdb's copy, which holds only in-frame ones; the method was immunoSEQ multiplex PCR. The sample consists of some 150,000 clones, about 60% of them appearing once. The source material was PBMCs. These receptors all stem from a woman aged 55 to 70 in good health and CMV-seropositive. The CDR3 runs from the conserved cysteine through the conserved F or W. The D gene is left open where the match is weak. Not every row has a clone size; where given, it reads once, few, many or a size class.

d_call	j_call	clone_size	v_call	cdr3_aa	cdr3_nt
TRBD2	TRBJ2-3	few	TRBV28	CASSTSGSTDTQYF	TGTGCCAGCAGTACTAGCGGGAGCACAGATACGCAGTATTTT
.	TRBJ2-3	.	TRBV29-1	CSVGDQGGRGRNTQYF	TGCAGCGTTGGGGACCAGGGAGGCAGGGGGAGGAATACGCAGTATTTT
TRBD1	TRBJ2-5	.	TRBV5-1	CASSPGTEQETQYF	TGCGCCAGCAGCCCCGGGACAGAGCAAGAGACCCAGTACTTC
TRBD1	TRBJ1-2	.	TRBV15	CATRAGQGANYGYTF	TGTGCCACCAGGGCGGGACAGGGGGCTAACTATGGCTACACCTTC
.	TRBJ1-3	.	TRBV25-1	CASSGVLGAGAGNTIYF	TGTGCCAGCAGTGGAGTATTAGGAGCAGGGGCTGGAAACACCATATATTTT
.	TRBJ1-2	.	TRBV2	CASRASGYGYTF	TGTGCCAGCAGGGCCTCGGGCTATGGCTACACCTTC
TRBD2	TRBJ2-3	.	TRBV28	CASSFTSVGTDTQYF	TGTGCCAGCAGTTTCACTAGCGTCGGCACAGATACGCAGTATTTT
.	TRBJ2-7	.	TRBV7-6	CASSSATSTAFEQYF	TGTGCCAGCAGCTCAGCGACTAGTACGGCCTTCGAGCAGTACTTC
TRBD1	TRBJ1-4	.	TRBV28	CASSPQGAGNEKLFF	TGTGCCAGCAGTCCCCAGGGGGCGGGTAATGAAAAACTGTTTTTT
.	TRBJ2-7	few	TRBV29-1	CSVEAEGEREQYF	TGCAGCGTTGAGGCCGAGGGAGAGAGGGAGCAGTACTTC
TRBD2	TRBJ2-1	.	TRBV5-1	CASREASGSGDEQFF	TGCGCCAGCAGAGAGGCTAGCGGGAGCGGCGATGAGCAGTTCTTC
TRBD1	TRBJ2-7	once	TRBV6-1	CASSLQGHIEQYF	TGTGCCAGCAGTTTACAGGGGCATATCGAGCAGTACTTC
.	TRBJ2-5	.	TRBV7-2	CASSPQGNGETQYF	TGTGCCAGCAGCCCACAGGGAAATGGAGAGACCCAGTACTTC
TRBD1	TRBJ1-5	.	TRBV2	CASSRTGASNQPQHF	TGTGCCAGCAGTAGGACAGGGGCTAGCAATCAGCCCCAGCATTTT
TRBD1	TRBJ1-1	.	TRBV10-3	CAIRAQGAPLEAFF	TGTGCCATCAGGGCACAGGGGGCCCCCCTTGAAGCTTTCTTT
TRBD2	TRBJ2-1	few	TRBV28	CASSSSGTSGYNEQFF	TGTGCCAGCAGTTCCAGCGGGACTAGCGGTTACAATGAGCAGTTCTTC
.	TRBJ2-5	once	TRBV7-8	CASSPGRGGETQYF	TGTGCCAGCAGCCCGGGACGGGGAGGCGAGACCCAGTACTTC
.	TRBJ2-3	.	TRBV7-6	CASSLVTNTDTQYF	TGTGCCAGCAGCTTAGTGACTAACACAGATACGCAGTATTTT
.	TRBJ1-4	.	TRBV15	CATIPGHFNEKLFF	TGTGCCACCATTCCGGGACACTTTAATGAAAAACTGTTTTTT
TRBD2	TRBJ2-3	.	TRBV10-1	CASSETSGTDTQYF	TGCGCCAGCAGTGAGACTAGCGGCACAGATACGCAGTATTTT
.	TRBJ1-4	.	TRBV7-2	CASSPFAATNEKLFF	TGTGCCAGCAGCCCTTTCGCAGCAACTAATGAAAAACTGTTTTTT
TRBD1	TRBJ2-1	.	TRBV27	CASSLSILQGANEQFF	TGTGCCAGCAGTTTATCGATATTGCAGGGGGCCAATGAGCAGTTCTTC
TRBD2	TRBJ2-7	.	TRBV30	CAWSLAGISYEQYF	TGTGCCTGGAGTCTAGCGGGGATCTCCTACGAGCAGTACTTC
.	TRBJ2-7	.	TRBV5-1	CASSLRDEQYF	TGCGCCAGCAGCCTCCGGGACGAGCAGTACTTC
TRBD2	TRBJ2-1	.	TRBV7-9	CASSSGLAGGFRPLNEQFF	TGTGCCAGCAGCTCCGGACTAGCGGGAGGTTTTAGGCCCCTCAATGAGCAGTTCTTC